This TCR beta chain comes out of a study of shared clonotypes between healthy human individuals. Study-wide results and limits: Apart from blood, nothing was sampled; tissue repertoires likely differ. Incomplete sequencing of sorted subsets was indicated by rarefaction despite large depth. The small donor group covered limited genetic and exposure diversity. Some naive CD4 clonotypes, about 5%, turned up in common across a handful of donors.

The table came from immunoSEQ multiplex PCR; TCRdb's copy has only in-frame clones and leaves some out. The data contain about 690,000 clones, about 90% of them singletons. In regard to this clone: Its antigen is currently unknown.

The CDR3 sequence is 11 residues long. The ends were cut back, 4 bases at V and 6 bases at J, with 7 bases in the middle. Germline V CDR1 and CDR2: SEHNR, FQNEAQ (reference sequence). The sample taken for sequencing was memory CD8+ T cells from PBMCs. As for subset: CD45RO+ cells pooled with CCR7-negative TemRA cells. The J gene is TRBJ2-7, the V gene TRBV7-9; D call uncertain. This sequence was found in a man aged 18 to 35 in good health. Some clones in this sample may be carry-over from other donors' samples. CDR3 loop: CASSSTREQYF. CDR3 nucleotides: TGTGCCAGCAGCTCCACGCGCGAGCAGTACTTC.